This is a list of T cell receptor beta chains from one sample in a study of shared clonotypes between healthy human individuals. The table came from immunoSEQ multiplex PCR; TCRdb's copy has only in-frame clones and leaves some out. Altogether about 1 million clones are present, about three quarters being singletons, with the ten largest covering 1.4%. Sequenced input: memory CD4+ T cells sorted from blood. Receptor source: a man aged 18 to 29 in good health. Each CDR3 is given with its conserved first and last residue. A D gene is named only where the DNA matches it firmly. Where a row states a size, it is once, few, many or the class of an expanded clone; other rows omit it.

abundance: few; d_gene: TRBD1; v_gene: TRBV7-2; j_gene: TRBJ2-7; CDR3nt: TGTGCCAGCAGCCGACAGGGGGCGGAAGAGCAGTACTTC; CDR3aa: CASSRQGAEEQYF
abundance: -; d_gene: -; v_gene: TRBV5-4; j_gene: TRBJ2-7; CDR3nt: TGTGCCAGCAGCTTGGGGGCCAGGGCAGGCGTAGGTGAGCAGTACTTC; CDR3aa: CASSLGARAGVGEQYF
abundance: -; d_gene: -; v_gene: TRBV11-2; j_gene: TRBJ1-2; CDR3nt: TGTGCCAGCAGCAATTCAGGGAAAGGTGGCTACACCTTC; CDR3aa: CASSNSGKGGYTF
abundance: -; d_gene: -; v_gene: TRBV10-1; j_gene: TRBJ2-2; CDR3nt: TGCGCCAGCAGTGAGTCAATCGGGGAGCTGTTTTTT; CDR3aa: CASSESIGELFF
abundance: -; d_gene: TRBD1; v_gene: TRBV10-3; j_gene: TRBJ2-7; CDR3nt: TGTGCCGTTGTCGGGACAGGGTCCTACGAGCAGTACTTC; CDR3aa: CAVVGTGSYEQYF
abundance: -; d_gene: -; v_gene: TRBV28; j_gene: TRBJ1-1; CDR3nt: TGTGCCAGCACCCTAAACAGGGATCTTTCTGAAGCTTTCTTT; CDR3aa: CASTLNRDLSEAFF
abundance: -; d_gene: -; v_gene: TRBV18; j_gene: TRBJ2-3; CDR3nt: TGTGCCAGCTCCCGCTTTCAGGCAGATACGCAGTATTTT; CDR3aa: CASSRFQADTQYF
abundance: -; d_gene: -; v_gene: TRBV19; j_gene: TRBJ1-1; CDR3nt: TGTGCCAGTAGTATTTTAGGCCCAACTAACACTGAAGCTTTCTTT; CDR3aa: CASSILGPTNTEAFF
abundance: -; d_gene: -; v_gene: TRBV5-4; j_gene: TRBJ2-7; CDR3nt: TGTGCCAGCAGCTTCCAGGGATCCTACGAGCAGTACTTC; CDR3aa: CASSFQGSYEQYF
abundance: few; d_gene: -; v_gene: TRBV19; j_gene: TRBJ1-4; CDR3nt: TGTGCCAGTGGGACGGCGGGGCGTATCGAAAAACTGTTTTTT; CDR3aa: CASGTAGRIEKLFF
abundance: -; d_gene: TRBD2; v_gene: TRBV9; j_gene: TRBJ2-3; CDR3nt: TGTGCCAGCAGCCTGGCACCAGCGGGGGCGAGCACAGATACGCAGTATTTT; CDR3aa: CASSLAPAGASTDTQYF
abundance: -; d_gene: TRBD1; v_gene: TRBV5-1; j_gene: TRBJ2-5; CDR3nt: TGCGCCAGCAGCTTTACAGGGGATACCCAGTACTTC; CDR3aa: CASSFTGDTQYF
abundance: -; d_gene: -; v_gene: TRBV15; j_gene: TRBJ1-6; CDR3nt: TGTGCCACCAGCAGAGGACAGGCTAATTCACCCCTCCACTTT; CDR3aa: CATSRGQANSPLHF
abundance: -; d_gene: -; v_gene: TRBV5-8; j_gene: TRBJ1-5; CDR3nt: TGTGCCAGCAGCTTGGAGGGGACAAGCAATCAGCCCCAGCATTTT; CDR3aa: CASSLEGTSNQPQHF
abundance: -; d_gene: -; v_gene: TRBV6-1; j_gene: TRBJ2-2; CDR3nt: TGTGCCAGCAGGAGACAGGGGGAGCTGTTTTTT; CDR3aa: CASRRQGELFF
abundance: few; d_gene: TRBD1; v_gene: TRBV7-9; j_gene: TRBJ1-6; CDR3nt: TGTGCCAGCAGCCTGAGCCTACAGGGGAAGTCACCCCTCCACTTT; CDR3aa: CASSLSLQGKSPLHF
abundance: -; d_gene: TRBD1; v_gene: TRBV15; j_gene: TRBJ1-5; CDR3nt: TGTGCCACCAGCAATGGGGACAGGGTGTATCAGCCCCAGCATTTT; CDR3aa: CATSNGDRVYQPQHF
abundance: few; d_gene: -; v_gene: TRBV30; j_gene: TRBJ2-5; CDR3nt: TGTGCCATTATCGTAAAGGGGAGAATGGGCCTCTCCCAAGAGACCCAGTACTTC; CDR3aa: CAIIVKGRMGLSQETQYF
abundance: once; d_gene: -; v_gene: TRBV6-1; j_gene: TRBJ1-1; CDR3nt: TGTGCCAGCAGCTCAATAGAGGGCACTGAAGCTTTCTTT; CDR3aa: CASSSIEGTEAFF
abundance: -; d_gene: -; v_gene: TRBV30; j_gene: TRBJ1-5; CDR3nt: TGTGCCTGGGCGGGGAGTAGCAATCAGCCCCAGCATTTT; CDR3aa: CAWAGSSNQPQHF
abundance: -; d_gene: -; v_gene: TRBV10-3; j_gene: TRBJ2-7; CDR3nt: TGTGCCATCAGTGAGTCCCAGCCACAGTACTACTTC; CDR3aa: CAISESQPQYYF
abundance: -; d_gene: -; v_gene: TRBV29-1; j_gene: TRBJ1-1; CDR3nt: TGCAGCGTTAGTGGTCCAGGGAACACTGAAGCTTTCTTT; CDR3aa: CSVSGPGNTEAFF
abundance: -; d_gene: TRBD1; v_gene: TRBV18; j_gene: TRBJ1-2; CDR3nt: TGTGCCAGCTCACCACAGGGACAGGGGACCTCCAACGGCTACACCTTC; CDR3aa: CASSPQGQGTSNGYTF
abundance: once; d_gene: TRBD2; v_gene: TRBV5-6; j_gene: TRBJ2-1; CDR3nt: TGTGCCAGCAGCTTGGGACTAGCGGGGTACAATGAGCAGTTCTTC; CDR3aa: CASSLGLAGYNEQFF
abundance: -; d_gene: -; v_gene: TRBV30; j_gene: TRBJ2-3; CDR3nt: TGTGCCTGGAGTGGTAGAGTTTGGGCAGATACGCAGTATTTT; CDR3aa: CAWSGRVWADTQYF